Following are 15 T cell receptor beta chains from one sample sequenced in a study of identical twins. TCRdb processed the 5' RACE reads anew with MiXCR; each CDR3 protein has one entry. The sample carries roughly 200,000 distinct CDR3 sequences, more than 6.5% recorded once. These data were also filed under a second study, of yellow fever vaccine responses in identical twins.

Specimen: memory (CD45RO+) T cells sorted from blood. These receptor sequences come from a woman aged 18-35 years in good health.

This clonotype was seen a handful of times. This chain joins TRBV10-3 and TRBJ2-6; perhaps D is TRBD1 or TRBD2 (5 bases each). V lost 5 bases, J lost 3 bases, and 8 bases lay in between. Germline V CDR1 and CDR2: ENHRY, SYGVKD. The CDR3 covers 14 residues. CDR3 residues: CAISWDGGANVLTF. As DNA, the CDR3 is TGTGCCATCAGTTGGGACGGTGGGGCCAACGTCCTGACTTTC.

A few counts support this clonotype. V and J are TRBV20-1 and TRBJ2-2; unclear D gene. The CDR3 length is 15 residues. Germline CDR1 is DFQATT and CDR2 is SNEGSKA (reference sequence). V was shortened by 0 bases and J by 1 base, with 9 bases between the two germline ends. The CDR3 DNA sequence: TGCAGTGCTAGAGATCAACAGAGGAACACCGGGGAGCTGTTTTTT. This encodes CSARDQQRNTGELFF.

This clonotype was observed at least ten times. The genes are TRBV20-1 and TRBJ2-5; D possibly corresponds to TRBD2 (6 bases). This CDR3 is 15 amino acids long. Per the germline V gene, CDR1 is DFQATT and CDR2 is SNEGSKA (reference sequence). The V end was cut by 0 bases, the J end by 5 bases, with 16 bases between. CDR3 region: CSARDQEGSHETQYF. The CDR3 DNA sequence: TGCAGTGCTAGAGATCAGGAGGGATCCCATGAGACCCAGTACTTC.

DNA for the CDR3: TGTGCCAGCAGTTTTGGCGGGGGGATTTACAATGAGCAGTTCTTC. This codes for CASSFGGGIYNEQFF. This chain joins TRBV27 and TRBJ2-1; 8 bases are shared with TRBD2. V was pared by 3 bases and J by 4 bases, with 5 bases of the junction left unmatched. The germline V gene encodes CDR1 MNHEY and CDR2 SMNVEV (reference sequence). CDR3 size: 15 residues.

The chain links TRBV20-1 to TRBJ2-1; 8 positions agree with TRBD2. After removal of 6 bases from V and 6 bases from J, the junction contained 10 bases not matched to a gene. Per the germline V gene, CDR1 is DFQATT and CDR2 is SNEGSKA (reference sequence). The CDR3 has 14 amino acids. CDR3: CSALLGLAFNEQFF. The DNA of the CDR3 is TGCAGTGCCCTTTTAGGACTAGCTTTCAATGAGCAGTTCTTC.

At least ten counts were recorded for this clonotype. V gene TRBV7-8 combines with J gene TRBJ2-1; tentatively, D is TRBD2 (5 bases). Germline-derived CDR1 and CDR2 are SGHVS and FQNEAQ. The CDR3 length is 17 residues. Between the trimmed V and J ends, which lost 2 bases and 0 bases, there was a span of 14 bases. For the CDR3, the DNA is TGTGCCAGCAGCTTACTAGCAGGCACCAGCTCCTACAATGAGCAGTTCTTC. Translation gives CASSLLAGTSSYNEQFF.

This clonotype was counted a few times. The gene calls are TRBV18 and TRBJ2-7; D possibly uses TRBD1 or TRBD2 (5 bases each). The CDR3 loop spans 16 amino acids. V was clipped by 3 bases and J by 4 bases, with 19 bases between them. The V gene's germline CDR1 is KGHSH and CDR2 LQKENI. The DNA for the CDR3 is TGTGCCAGCTCACCGCGACTTAGGGCCGAGGGGTACGAGCAGTACTTC. Encoded protein: CASSPRLRAEGYEQYF.

In this sample, this clonotype turned up many times. The chain is built from TRBV14 and TRBJ1-5; D remains unclear. The ends were cut back, 2 bases at V and 4 bases at J, with 6 bases in the middle. In germline, CDR1 is SGHDN, CDR2 FVKESK. The CDR3 sequence is 13 residues long. CDR3 region: CASSQTENQPQHF. CDR3 DNA sequence: TGTGCCAGCAGCCAAACCGAAAATCAGCCCCAGCATTTT.

There are many counts of this clonotype. The gene calls are TRBV6-5 and TRBJ1-4; 10 bases agree with TRBD1. The J segment lost 8 bases and the V segment lost 1 base, leaving 4 bases of the junction unmatched. The length of the CDR3 is 15 residues. From germline, CDR1 is MNHEY and CDR2 SVGAGI. The CDR3 here is CASSYLDRGREKLFF. CDR3 sequence (DNA): TGTGCCAGCAGTTACTTGGACAGGGGGAGAGAAAAACTGTTTTTT.

This clonotype was seen ten or more times. The limits of the CDR3 on the DNA are not certain, so only TCRdb's listed CDR3 is given. The chain has TRBV21-1 and TRBJ2-3; TRBD1 reflects the table's D call only, with no check against the DNA. TRBV21-1 is given as a pseudogene. A total of 15 residues make up the CDR3, ends included. The CDR3 spells CASSTFGAGTDTQYF.

The rearrangement links TRBV3-1 to TRBJ2-2; D might be TRBD2 (6 bases). Looked up from germline, CDR1 is LGHDT and CDR2 is YNNKEL (reference sequence). This CDR3 contains 14 residues. V shed 6 bases and J shed 5 bases, with 13 bases lying between them. The CDR3 coding sequence is TGTGCCAGCAGGCAGGGACTTGCAACCGGGGAGCTGTTTTTT. Its translation: CASRQGLATGELFF.

This chain connects TRBV28 to TRBJ2-1; tentatively, D is TRBD1 (6 bases). The V and J ends lost 7 bases and 6 bases respectively, with 10 bases between them. The CDR3 runs to 12 residues. Germline CDR1 reads MDHEN; CDR2 reads SYDVKM. The CDR3 coding sequence is TGTGCCAGCAAGGACAGCCTCAATGAGCAGTTCTTC. This gives the protein CASKDSLNEQFF. The entire variable domain, with the rest obtained from reference TRBV28 and TRBJ2-1, is as follows: DVKVTQSSRYLVKRTGEKVFLECVQDMDHENMFWYRQDPGLGLRLIYFSYDVKMKEKGDIPEGYSVSREKKERFSLILESASTNQTSMYLCASKDSLNEQFFGPGTRLTVL.

This clonotype was seen a handful of times. The rearrangement uses TRBV20-1 and TRBJ2-5; TRBD2 agrees at 10 bases. V trimming: 5 bases; J trimming: 5 bases; junction bases outside the gene matches: 11. CDR3 size: 15 residues. Germline V lookup: CDR1 DFQATT, CDR2 SNEGSKA (reference sequence). This CDR3 is CSAHKREGRKETQYF. CDR3 in DNA: TGCAGTGCTCATAAGCGGGAGGGCCGGAAGGAGACCCAGTACTTC.

This clonotype was recorded many times. The chain employs TRBV24-1 and TRBJ2-3; TRBD2 matches at 9 bases. Germline lookup yields CDR1 KGHDR and CDR2 SFDVKD. Unmatched junction bases numbered 9, after V lost 4 bases and J lost 5 bases. The CDR3 contains 16 residues. The CDR3 DNA is TGTGCCACCAGTGACTCTCTAGCGGGGTGGGGAGATACGCAGTATTTT. This codes for CATSDSLAGWGDTQYF.

The rearrangement joins TRBV6-2 or TRBV6-3 to TRBJ2-1, with D unclear. Germline CDR1 and CDR2: MNHEY and SVGEGT. The CDR3 consists of 12 residues. Trimming took off 7 bases at V and 9 bases at J, with 13 bases between the two ends. CDR3 residues: CASTPSRGEQFF. In nucleotides, the CDR3 is TGTGCCAGCACCCCGAGTCGCGGTGAGCAGTTCTTC.